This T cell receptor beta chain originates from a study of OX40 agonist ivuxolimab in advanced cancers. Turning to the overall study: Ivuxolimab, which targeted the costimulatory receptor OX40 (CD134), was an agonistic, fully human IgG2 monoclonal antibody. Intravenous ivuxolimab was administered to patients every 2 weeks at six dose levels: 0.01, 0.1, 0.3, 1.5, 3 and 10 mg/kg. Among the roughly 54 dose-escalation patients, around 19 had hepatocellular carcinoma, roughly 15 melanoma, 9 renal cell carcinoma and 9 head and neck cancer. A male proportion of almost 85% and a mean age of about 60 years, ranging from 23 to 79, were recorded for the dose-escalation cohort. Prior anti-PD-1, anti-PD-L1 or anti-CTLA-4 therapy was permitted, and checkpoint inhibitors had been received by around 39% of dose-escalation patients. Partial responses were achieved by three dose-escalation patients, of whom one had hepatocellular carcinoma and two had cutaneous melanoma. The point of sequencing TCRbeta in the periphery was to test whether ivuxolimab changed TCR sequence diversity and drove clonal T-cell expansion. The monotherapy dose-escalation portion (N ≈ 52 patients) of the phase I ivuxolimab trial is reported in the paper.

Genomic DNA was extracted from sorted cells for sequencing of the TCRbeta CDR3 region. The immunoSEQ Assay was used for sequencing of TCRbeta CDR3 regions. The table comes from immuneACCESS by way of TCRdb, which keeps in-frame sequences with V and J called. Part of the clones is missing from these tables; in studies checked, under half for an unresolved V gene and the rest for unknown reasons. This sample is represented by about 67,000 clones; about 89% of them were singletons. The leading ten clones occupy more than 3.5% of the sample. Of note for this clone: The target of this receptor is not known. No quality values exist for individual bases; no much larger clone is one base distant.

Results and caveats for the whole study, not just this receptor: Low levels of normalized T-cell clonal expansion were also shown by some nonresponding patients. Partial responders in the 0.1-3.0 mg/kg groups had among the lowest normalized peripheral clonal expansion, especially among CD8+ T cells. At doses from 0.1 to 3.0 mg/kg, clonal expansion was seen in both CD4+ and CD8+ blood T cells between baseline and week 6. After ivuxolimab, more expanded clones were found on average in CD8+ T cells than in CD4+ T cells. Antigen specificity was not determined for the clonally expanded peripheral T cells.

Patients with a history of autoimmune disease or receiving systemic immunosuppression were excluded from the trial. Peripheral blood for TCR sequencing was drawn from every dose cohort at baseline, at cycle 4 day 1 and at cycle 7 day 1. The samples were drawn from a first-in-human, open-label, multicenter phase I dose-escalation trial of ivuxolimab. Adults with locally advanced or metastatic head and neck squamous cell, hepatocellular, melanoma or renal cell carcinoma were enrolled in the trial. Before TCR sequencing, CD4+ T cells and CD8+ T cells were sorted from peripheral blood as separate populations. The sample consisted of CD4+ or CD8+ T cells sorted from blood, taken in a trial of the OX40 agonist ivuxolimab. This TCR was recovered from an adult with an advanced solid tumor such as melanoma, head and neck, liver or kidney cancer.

The nucleotide sequence reads as follows: TGTGCCAGCAGCTTAGATGGGACAGGGCGAGGAAACACCATATATTTT. Its protein reads: CASSLDGTGRGNTIYF. This chain is built from TRBV7-2 and TRBJ1-3, and 9 bases in between align with TRBD1. CDR1 and CDR2 were assigned from the germline V gene as SGHTA and FQGNSA. The CDR3 goes from the cysteine to the phenylalanine over 16 residues. The CDR3 DNA has 48 bases and is translated from base 1. V is pruned by 1 base and J by 4 bases, leaving 5 bases of the junction without a gene match.